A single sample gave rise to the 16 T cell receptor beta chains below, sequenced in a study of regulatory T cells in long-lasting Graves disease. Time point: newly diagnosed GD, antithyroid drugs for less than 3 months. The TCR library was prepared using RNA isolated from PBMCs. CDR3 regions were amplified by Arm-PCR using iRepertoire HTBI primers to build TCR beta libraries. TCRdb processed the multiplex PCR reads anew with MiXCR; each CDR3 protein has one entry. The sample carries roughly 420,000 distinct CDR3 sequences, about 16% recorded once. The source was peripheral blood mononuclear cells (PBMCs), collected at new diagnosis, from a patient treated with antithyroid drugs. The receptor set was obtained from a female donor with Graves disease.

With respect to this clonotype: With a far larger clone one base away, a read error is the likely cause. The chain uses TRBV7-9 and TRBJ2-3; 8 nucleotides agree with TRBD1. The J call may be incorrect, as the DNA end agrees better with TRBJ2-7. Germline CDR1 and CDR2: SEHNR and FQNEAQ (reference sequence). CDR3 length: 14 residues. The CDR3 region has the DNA TGTGCCAGCAGCCCCGGCGACAGGGGTCGAGAGCAGTACTTC. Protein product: CASSPGDRGREQYF.

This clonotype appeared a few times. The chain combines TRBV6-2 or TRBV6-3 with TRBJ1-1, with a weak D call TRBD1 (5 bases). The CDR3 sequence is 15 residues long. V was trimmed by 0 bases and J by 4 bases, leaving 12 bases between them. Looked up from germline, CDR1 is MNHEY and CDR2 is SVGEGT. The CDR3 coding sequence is TGTGCCAGCAGTTACTCCCCGGGGGAGTTCACTGAAGCTTTCTTT. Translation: CASSYSPGEFTEAFF.

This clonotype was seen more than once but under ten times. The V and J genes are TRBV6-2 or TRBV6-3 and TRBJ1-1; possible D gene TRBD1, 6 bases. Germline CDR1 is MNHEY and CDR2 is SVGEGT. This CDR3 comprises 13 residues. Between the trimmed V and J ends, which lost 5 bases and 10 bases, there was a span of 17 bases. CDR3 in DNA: TGTGCCAGCAGTCCGGGGGGGGCCGCAGGAGCTTTCTTT. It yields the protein CASSPGGAAGAFF.

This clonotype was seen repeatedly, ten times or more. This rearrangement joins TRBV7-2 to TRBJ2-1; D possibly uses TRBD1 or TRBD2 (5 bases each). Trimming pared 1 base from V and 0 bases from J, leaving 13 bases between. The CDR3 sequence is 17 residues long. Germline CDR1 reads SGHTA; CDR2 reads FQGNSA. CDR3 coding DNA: TGTGCCAGCAGCTTAGTGCCCGGGGCGAGCTCCTACAATGAGCAGTTCTTC. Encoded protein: CASSLVPGASSYNEQFF.

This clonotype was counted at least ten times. The CDR3 protein is CASSPRTGRNYEQYF. The CDR3 nucleotides are TGTGCCAGCAGTCCGAGGACAGGTAGAAACTACGAGCAGTACTTC. The gene calls are TRBV6-1 and TRBJ2-7; the match to TRBD1 covers 7 bases. The CDR3 length is 15 residues. Germline assignment: CDR1 MNHNS and CDR2 SASEGT. V gave up 5 bases and J gave up 3 bases; unmatched junction bases: 10.

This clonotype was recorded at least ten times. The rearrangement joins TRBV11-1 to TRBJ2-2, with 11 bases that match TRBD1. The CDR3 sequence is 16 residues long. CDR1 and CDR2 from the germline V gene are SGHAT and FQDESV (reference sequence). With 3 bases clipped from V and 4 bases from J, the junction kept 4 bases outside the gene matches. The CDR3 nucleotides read TGTGCCAGCAGCTTCGGACAGGGGGCAACCACCGGGGAGCTGTTTTTT. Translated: CASSFGQGATTGELFF.

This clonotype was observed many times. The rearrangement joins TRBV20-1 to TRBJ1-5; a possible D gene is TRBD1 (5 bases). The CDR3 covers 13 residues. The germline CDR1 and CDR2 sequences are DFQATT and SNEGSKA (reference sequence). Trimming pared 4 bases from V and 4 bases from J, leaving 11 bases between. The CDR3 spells CSATGHQNQPQHF. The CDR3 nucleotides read TGCAGTGCTACGGGGCACCAGAATCAGCCCCAGCATTTT.

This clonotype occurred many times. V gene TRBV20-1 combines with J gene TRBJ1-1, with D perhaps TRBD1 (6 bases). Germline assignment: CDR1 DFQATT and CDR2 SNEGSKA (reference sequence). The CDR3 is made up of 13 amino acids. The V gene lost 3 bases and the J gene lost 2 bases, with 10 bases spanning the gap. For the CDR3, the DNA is TGCAGTGCTAGGGACAGCAGAAACACTGAAGCTTTCTTT. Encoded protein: CSARDSRNTEAFF.

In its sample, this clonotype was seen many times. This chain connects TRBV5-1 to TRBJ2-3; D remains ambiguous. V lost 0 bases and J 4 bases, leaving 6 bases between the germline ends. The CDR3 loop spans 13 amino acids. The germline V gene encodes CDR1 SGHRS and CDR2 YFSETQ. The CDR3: CASSLEFADTQYF. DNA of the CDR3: TGCGCCAGCAGCTTGGAGTTTGCAGATACGCAGTATTTT. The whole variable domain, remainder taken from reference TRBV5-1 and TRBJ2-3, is KAGVTQTPRYLIKTRGQQVTLSCSPISGHRSVSWYQQTPGQGLQFLFEYFSETQRNKGNFPGRFSGRQFSNSRSEMNVSTLELGDSALYLCASSLEFADTQYFGPGTRLTVL.

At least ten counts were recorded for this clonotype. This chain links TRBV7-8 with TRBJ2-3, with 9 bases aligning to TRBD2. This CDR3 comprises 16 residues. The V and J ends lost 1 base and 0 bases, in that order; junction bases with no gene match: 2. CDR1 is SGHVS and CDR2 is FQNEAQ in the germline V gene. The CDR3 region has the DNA TGTGCCAGCAGCTTAGAAGCGGGAGGAAGCACAGATACGCAGTATTTT. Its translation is CASSLEAGGSTDTQYF. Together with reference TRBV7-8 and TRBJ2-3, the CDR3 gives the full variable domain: GAGVSQSPRYKVAKRGQDVALRCDPISGHVSLFWYQQALGQGPEFLTYFQNEAQLDKSGLPSDRFFAERPEGSVSTLKIQRTQQEDSAVYLCASSLEAGGSTDTQYFGPGTRLTVL.

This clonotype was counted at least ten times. The CDR3, as DNA: TGCAGTGCTAGAGCGAAGCGAGCGGGAGAACGGCTCCCCTACTTC. It translates to CSARAKRAGERLPYF. The chain couples TRBV20-1 to TRBJ2-7, with 8 nucleotides matching TRBD2. V trimming: 1 base; J trimming: 13 bases; junction bases outside the gene matches: 18. CDR3 length equals 15 residues. CDR1 is DFQATT and CDR2 is SNEGSKA in the germline V gene (reference sequence).

The CDR3 nucleotides are TGTGCCAGCAGCTTACAGCGGGTTAGGGGCCATGAGCAGTTCTTC. Translating gives CASSLQRVRGHEQFF. J is TRBJ2-1 and V is TRBV7-8, with a weak D call TRBD2 (6 bases). Germline CDR1 reads SGHVS; CDR2 reads FQNEAQ. The CDR3 is 15 residues long. V gave up 2 bases and J gave up 8 bases, with 16 bases separating them.

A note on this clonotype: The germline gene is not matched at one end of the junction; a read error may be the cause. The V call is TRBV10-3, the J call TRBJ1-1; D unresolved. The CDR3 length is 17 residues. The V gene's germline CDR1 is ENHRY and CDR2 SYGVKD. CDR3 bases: TGTGTCATCAGTGAGTCTTTTCCGGGGAGGCAAAACACTGAAGCTTTCTTT. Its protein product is CVISESFPGRQNTEAFF.

The CDR3 region has the DNA TGTGCCAGCAGCTTTGTCGGGAGTTCCTACGAGCAGTACTTC. Encoded protein: CASSFVGSSYEQYF. The chain carries TRBV7-2 and TRBJ2-7; weak D call: TRBD2 (6 bases). The CDR3 is 14 residues long. Trimming removed 3 bases at V and 1 base at J, with 10 bases between. The germline CDR1 and CDR2 sequences are SGHTA and FQGNSA. Drawing the rest from reference TRBV7-2 and TRBJ2-7, the complete variable domain is GAGVSQSPSNKVTEKGKDVELRCDPISGHTALYWYRQSLGQGLEFLIYFQGNSAPDKSGLPSDRFSAERTGGSVSTLTIQRTQQEDSAVYLCASSFVGSSYEQYFGPGTRLTVT.

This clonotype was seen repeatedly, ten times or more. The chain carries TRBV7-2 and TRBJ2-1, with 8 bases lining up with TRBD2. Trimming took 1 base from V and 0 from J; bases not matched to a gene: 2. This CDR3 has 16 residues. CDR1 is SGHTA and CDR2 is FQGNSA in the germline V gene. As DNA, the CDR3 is TGTGCCAGCAGCTTAGGTAGCGGGACCTCCTACAATGAGCAGTTCTTC. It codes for CASSLGSGTSYNEQFF.

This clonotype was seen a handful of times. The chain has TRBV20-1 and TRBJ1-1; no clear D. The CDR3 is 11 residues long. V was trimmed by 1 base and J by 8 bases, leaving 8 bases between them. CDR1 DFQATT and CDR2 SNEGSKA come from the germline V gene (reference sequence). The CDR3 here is CSARVRHEAFF. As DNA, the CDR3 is TGCAGTGCTAGAGTGAGACACGAAGCTTTCTTT.